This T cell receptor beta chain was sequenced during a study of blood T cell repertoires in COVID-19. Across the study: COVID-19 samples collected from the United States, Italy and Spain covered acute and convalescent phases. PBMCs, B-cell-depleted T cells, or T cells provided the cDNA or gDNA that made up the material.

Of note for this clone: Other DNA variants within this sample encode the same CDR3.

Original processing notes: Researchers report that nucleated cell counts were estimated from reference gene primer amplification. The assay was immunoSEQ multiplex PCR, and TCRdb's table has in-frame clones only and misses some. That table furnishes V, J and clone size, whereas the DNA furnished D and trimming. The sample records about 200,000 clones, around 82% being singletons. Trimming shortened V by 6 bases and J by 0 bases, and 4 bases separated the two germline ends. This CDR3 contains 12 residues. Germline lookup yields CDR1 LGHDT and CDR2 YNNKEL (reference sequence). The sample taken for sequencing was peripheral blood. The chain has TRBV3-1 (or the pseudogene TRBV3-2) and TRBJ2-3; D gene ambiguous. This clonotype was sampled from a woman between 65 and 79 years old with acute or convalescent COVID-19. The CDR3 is CASSPSTDTQYF. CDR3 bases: TGTGCCAGCAGTCCTAGCACAGATACGCAGTATTTT.